This T cell receptor (beta chain) was found in a study of OX40 agonist ivuxolimab in advanced cancers. Sequenced by immunoSEQ multiplex PCR; TCRdb stores in-frame clones only, minus some. The sample lists approximately 80,000 clones, 65% to 90% occurring once. Trimming took off 2 bases at V and 6 bases at J, with 11 bases between the two ends. The CDR3 runs 14 residues. Germline CDR1 is GTSNPN and CDR2 is SVGIG (reference sequence). Sample: CD4+ or CD8+ T cells sorted from blood, taken in a trial of the OX40 agonist ivuxolimab. This chain uses TRBV30 with TRBJ1-6, with a weak D call TRBD1 (5 bases). This TCR derives from an adult with an advanced solid tumor such as melanoma, head and neck, liver or kidney cancer. The CDR3 coding sequence is TGTGCCTGGAGTTTAGGGGTTAGTAATTCACCCCTCCACTTT. Translating it yields CAWSLGVSNSPLHF.